These 12 T cell receptor beta chains originate from one sample sequenced in a study of cytomegalovirus exposure and HLA in healthy donors. Assay: immunoSEQ multiplex PCR; the TCRdb copy retains only in-frame clones and omits some. The profile covers 150,000 to 200,000 clones, with nearly 90% appearing a single time and about 9.4% taken by the ten largest. Sequencing was carried out using PBMCs. Receptors were obtained from a woman aged 18-30 years in good health and CMV-seropositive.

The rearrangement uses TRBV6-4 and TRBJ2-1; a weak D match, TRBD2 (6 bases). Per the germline V gene, CDR1 is MRHNA and CDR2 is SNTAGT. V shed 2 bases and J shed 5 bases, with 13 bases lying between them. The CDR3 runs to 15 residues. The CDR3 protein is CASSDTGAVDNEQFF. In nucleotides, the CDR3 is TGTGCCAGCAGTGACACGGGAGCGGTAGACAATGAGCAGTTCTTC.

This chain uses TRBV19 with TRBJ2-1, with 12 bases aligning to TRBD1. V lost 4 bases to trimming and J lost 8 bases; unmatched junction nucleotides: 9. The CDR3 spans 16 residues. CDR1 is LNHDA, CDR2 SQIVND, per germline (reference sequence). The CDR3 here is CASSSPPGQGADEQFF. CDR3 coding DNA: TGTGCCAGTAGTAGCCCCCCGGGACAGGGGGCTGATGAGCAGTTCTTC.

This clone was counted a single time. V gene TRBV10-1 combines with J gene TRBJ2-2; D is unresolved. The germline V gene has CDR1 WNHNN and CDR2 SYGVQD (reference sequence). This CDR3 is built from 14 residues. The V and J ends lost 3 bases and 4 bases respectively, with 9 bases between them. The CDR3 nucleotides read TGCGCCAGCAGTGATCAAGCATCCACCGGGGAGCTGTTTTTT. Amino acids: CASSDQASTGELFF.

The chain is built from TRBV18 and TRBJ1-1; TRBD1 is a possible D gene (5 bases). The CDR3 covers 13 residues. Germline V gene data show CDR1 as KGHSH and CDR2 as LQKENI. The V end lost 4 bases, the J end lost 3 bases, and 9 bases lay between the germline ends. The CDR3 DNA reads TGTGCCAGCTCACGGGGAGGGGACACTGAAGCTTTCTTT. It specifies CASSRGGDTEAFF.

The chain is built from TRBV6-1 and TRBJ1-4; 8 nucleotides line up with TRBD1. After removal of 4 bases from V and 16 bases from J, the junction contained 8 bases not matched to a gene. The germline V gene encodes CDR1 MNHNS and CDR2 SASEGT. This CDR3 spans 12 amino acids. In nucleotides, the CDR3 is TGTGCCAGCAGTGCCCGGGACAGGAAAGGGTTTTTT. It specifies CASSARDRKGFF.

The gene calls are TRBV11-2 and TRBJ1-4; D unclear. CDR1 SGHAT and CDR2 FQNNGV come from the germline V gene. Deletions cut 2 bases from V and 5 bases from J, with 6 bases between. The CDR3 is 13 residues long. The CDR3 nucleotides are TGTGCCAGCAGCTTACTTCCGAATGAAAAACTGTTTTTT. Translation: CASSLLPNEKLFF.

This sequence joins TRBV18 and TRBJ1-2; D may be TRBD1 (6 bases). This CDR3 spans 14 amino acids. The V gene's germline CDR1 is KGHSH and CDR2 LQKENI. The germline V and J ends were trimmed by 3 bases and 1 base, with 9 bases remaining between them. The CDR3 nucleotides are TGTGCCAGCTCACCGGGACAAAATAACTATGGCTACACCTTC. Its protein product is CASSPGQNNYGYTF.

The chain employs TRBV30 and TRBJ1-2, with D perhaps TRBD1 (6 bases). This CDR3 is 12 amino acids long. The V gene lost 5 bases and the J gene lost 7 bases, with 14 bases spanning the gap. The germline CDR1 and CDR2 sequences are GTSNPN and SVGIG (reference sequence). The CDR3 region has the DNA TGTGCCTGGGTAGGGGGGGAGGTTGGCTACACCTTC. It yields the protein CAWVGGEVGYTF.

The chain links TRBV30 to TRBJ2-5, with TRBD1 matching 7 bases. Germline CDR1 is GTSNPN and CDR2 is SVGIG (reference sequence). Trimming removed 6 bases from V and 9 bases from J; junction bases left unmatched: 10. CDR3 size: 12 residues. CDR3: CACLTGDSSQYF. The CDR3 coding sequence is TGTGCCTGTCTTACAGGGGATAGCTCCCAGTACTTC.

The count of this clone is one. V gene TRBV5-1 combines with J gene TRBJ1-1; D is unresolved. The CDR3 extends over 14 amino acids. Germline values: CDR1 SGHRS, CDR2 YFSETQ. The V end was cut by 4 bases, the J end by 1 base, with 11 bases between. Here the CDR3 DNA reads TGCGCCAGCAGCCTCCAGGCCGCGAACACTGAAGCTTTCTTT. This translates into CASSLQAANTEAFF.

This clone was seen more than once but under ten times. The chain links TRBV5-1 to TRBJ2-7, with D possibly matching TRBD1 (5 bases). The CDR3 contains 13 residues. The ends were cut back, 1 base at V and 2 bases at J, with 7 bases in the middle. Germline V gene lookup returns CDR1 SGHRS and CDR2 YFSETQ. CDR3 residues: CASSLRQPYEQYF. The DNA of the CDR3 is TGCGCCAGCAGCTTGCGACAGCCCTACGAGCAGTACTTC.

The chain is built from TRBV19 and TRBJ2-3; 8 nucleotides align to TRBD2. V lost 3 bases to trimming and J lost 4 bases; unmatched junction nucleotides: 3. The CDR3 length is 14 residues. Germline CDR1 LNHDA, CDR2 SQIVND (reference sequence). The CDR3: CASSIGRAPDTQYF. CDR3 sequence (DNA): TGTGCCAGTAGTATCGGGAGGGCCCCAGATACGCAGTATTTT. The full variable domain, with the rest looked up from reference TRBV19 and TRBJ2-3, is DGGITQSPKYLFRKEGQNVTLSCEQNLNHDAMYWYRQDPGQGLRLIYYSQIVNDFQKGDIAEGYSVSREKKESFPLTVTSAQKNPTAFYLCASSIGRAPDTQYFGPGTRLTVL.